Listed below are T cell receptor beta chains from one sample, sequenced in a study of cytomegalovirus exposure and HLA in healthy donors. Clones were read by immunoSEQ multiplex PCR, and TCRdb kept only the in-frame ones, dropping some. The profile shows 100,000 to 150,000 clones, around 92% of them singletons. What was sequenced was PBMCs. These receptors came from a man aged 25 to 40 in good health and CMV-seronegative. CDR3s leave out the opening cysteine and the closing phenylalanine or tryptophan.

ASSISGYEQY	TRBV19	TRBJ2-7	10
ASSPAWDSSYEQY	TRBV27	TRBJ2-7	13
ASSEGGVGVVKLF	TRBV5-1	TRBJ1-4	13
ASSLARGGLQTMNTEAF	TRBV7-9	TRBJ1-1	17
ASSYESYEQY	TRBV7-9	TRBJ2-7	10
ASSPPWGPGEQY	TRBV7-9	TRBJ2-7	12
ASSRLAGGYNEQF	TRBV6-5	TRBJ2-1	13
ASSLSWRGAGGTGELF	TRBV27	TRBJ2-2	16
AAEVSSYNSPLH	TRBV6-1	TRBJ1-6	12
ASSGHRSDTQY	TRBV18	TRBJ2-3	11
ASSQSKPSTGFGYEQY	TRBV23-1	TRBJ2-7	16
ASAFPGQGFTEAF	TRBV5-4	TRBJ1-1	13
ASSKGTSGGSVETQY	TRBV7-2	TRBJ2-5	15
ASSMGGAFFSYGYT	TRBV19	TRBJ1-2	14
ASSLAAGATGELF	TRBV5-1	TRBJ2-2	13
ASSHFLGGGGEETQY	TRBV14	TRBJ2-5	15
ASSQDPWQRSGTQY	TRBV14	TRBJ2-5	14
ASSFRGPGDYGYT	TRBV5-4	TRBJ1-2	13
ASTGQSSYNSPLH	TRBV6-6	TRBJ1-6	13
STLAGTYEQY	TRBV29-1	TRBJ2-7	10
ASSLTGTDYSNQPQH	TRBV7-9	TRBJ1-5	15
ASSYSGVTNQPQH	TRBV6-5	TRBJ1-5	13
ASSLAGLSYNEQF	TRBV5-4	TRBJ2-1	13
ASSGTYYGYT	TRBV6-1	TRBJ1-2	10